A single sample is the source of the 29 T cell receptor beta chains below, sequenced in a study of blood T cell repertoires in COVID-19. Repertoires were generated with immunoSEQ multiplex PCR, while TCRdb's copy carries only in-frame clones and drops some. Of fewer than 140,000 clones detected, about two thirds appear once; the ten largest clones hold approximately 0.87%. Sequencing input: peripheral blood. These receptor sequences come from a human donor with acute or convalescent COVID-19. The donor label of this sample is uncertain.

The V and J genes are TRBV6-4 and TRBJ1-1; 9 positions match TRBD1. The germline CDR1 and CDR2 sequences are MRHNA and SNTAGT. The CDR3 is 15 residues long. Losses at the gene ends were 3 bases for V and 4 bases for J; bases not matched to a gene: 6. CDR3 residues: CASSDKTGGRTEAFF. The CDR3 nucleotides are TGTGCCAGCAGTGATAAAACAGGGGGCCGCACTGAAGCTTTCTTT.

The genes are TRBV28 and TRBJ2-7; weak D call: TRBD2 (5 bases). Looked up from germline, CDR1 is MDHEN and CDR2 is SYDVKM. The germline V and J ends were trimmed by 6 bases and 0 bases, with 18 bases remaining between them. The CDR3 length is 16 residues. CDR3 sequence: CASSPIGRAGSYEQYF. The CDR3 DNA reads TGTGCCAGCAGCCCAATTGGAAGGGCGGGCTCCTACGAGCAGTACTTC.

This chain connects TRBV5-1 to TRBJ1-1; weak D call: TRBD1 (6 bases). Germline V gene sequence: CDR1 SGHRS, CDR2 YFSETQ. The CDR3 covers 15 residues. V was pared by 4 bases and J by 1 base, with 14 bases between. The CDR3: CASSLSGQTNTEAFF. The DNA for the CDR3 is TGCGCCAGCAGCCTGAGTGGACAGACGAACACTGAAGCTTTCTTT.

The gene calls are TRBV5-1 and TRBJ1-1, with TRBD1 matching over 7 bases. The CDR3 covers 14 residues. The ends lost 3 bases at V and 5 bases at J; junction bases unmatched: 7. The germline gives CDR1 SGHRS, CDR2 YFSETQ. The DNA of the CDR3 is TGCGCCAGCAGCTCTGCAGGGGGGAGGACTGAAGCTTTCTTT. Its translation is CASSSAGGRTEAFF.

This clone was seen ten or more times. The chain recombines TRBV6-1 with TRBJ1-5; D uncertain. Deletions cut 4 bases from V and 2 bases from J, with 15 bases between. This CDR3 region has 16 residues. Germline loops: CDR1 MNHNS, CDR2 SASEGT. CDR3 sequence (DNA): TGTGCCAGCAGTGCCCTTCGAAAAACGGGCAATCAGCCCCAGCATTTT. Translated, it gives CASSALRKTGNQPQHF.

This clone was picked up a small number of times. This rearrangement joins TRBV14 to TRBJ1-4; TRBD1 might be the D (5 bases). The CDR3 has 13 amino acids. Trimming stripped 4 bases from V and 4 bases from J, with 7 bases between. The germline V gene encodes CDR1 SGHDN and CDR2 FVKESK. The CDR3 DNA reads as TGTGCCAGCAGCCGGGGACTTAATGAAAAACTGTTTTTT. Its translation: CASSRGLNEKLFF.

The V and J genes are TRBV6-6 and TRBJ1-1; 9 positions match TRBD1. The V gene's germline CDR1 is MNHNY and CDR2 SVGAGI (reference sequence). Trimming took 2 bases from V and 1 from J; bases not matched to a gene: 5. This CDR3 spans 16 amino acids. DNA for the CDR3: TGTGCCAGCAGTTACCCCCGGGGACAGGGGAACACTGAAGCTTTCTTT. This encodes CASSYPRGQGNTEAFF.

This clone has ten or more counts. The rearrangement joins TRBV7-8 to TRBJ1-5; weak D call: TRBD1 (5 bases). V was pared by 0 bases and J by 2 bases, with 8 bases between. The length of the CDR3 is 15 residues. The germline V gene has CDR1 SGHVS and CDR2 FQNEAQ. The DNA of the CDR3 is TGTGCCAGCAGCTTAGCGGTCAGGGGCAATCAGCCCCAGCATTTT. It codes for CASSLAVRGNQPQHF.

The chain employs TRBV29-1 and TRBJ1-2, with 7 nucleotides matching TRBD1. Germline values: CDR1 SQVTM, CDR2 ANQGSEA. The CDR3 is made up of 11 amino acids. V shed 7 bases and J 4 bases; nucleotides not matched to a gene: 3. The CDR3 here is CSATGVYGYTF. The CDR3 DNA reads TGCAGCGCAACAGGGGTCTATGGCTACACCTTC.

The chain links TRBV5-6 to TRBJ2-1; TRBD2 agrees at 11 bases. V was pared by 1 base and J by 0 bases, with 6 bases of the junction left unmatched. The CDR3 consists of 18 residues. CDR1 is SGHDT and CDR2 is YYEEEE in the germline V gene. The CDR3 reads CASSLWLAGGFSYNEQFF. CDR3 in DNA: TGTGCCAGCAGCTTGTGGCTAGCGGGGGGATTCTCCTACAATGAGCAGTTCTTC.

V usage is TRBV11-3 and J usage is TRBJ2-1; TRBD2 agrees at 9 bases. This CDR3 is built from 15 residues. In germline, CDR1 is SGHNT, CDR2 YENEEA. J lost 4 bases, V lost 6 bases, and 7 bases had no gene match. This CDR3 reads CASSSGLANYNEQFF. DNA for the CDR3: TGTGCCAGCAGTTCTGGACTAGCGAATTACAATGAGCAGTTCTTC.

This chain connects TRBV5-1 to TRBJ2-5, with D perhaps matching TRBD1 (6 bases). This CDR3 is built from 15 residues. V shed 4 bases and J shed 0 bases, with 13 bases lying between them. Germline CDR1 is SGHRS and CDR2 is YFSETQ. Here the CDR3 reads CASSTPGTYQETQYF. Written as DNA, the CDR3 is TGCGCCAGCAGCACCCCAGGGACATACCAAGAGACCCAGTACTTC.

This CDR3 is CSGGQHYGYTF. CDR3 bases: TGCAGTGGTGGGCAGCACTATGGCTACACCTTC. The chain is built from TRBV20-1 and TRBJ1-2; D uncertain. The CDR3 has 11 amino acids. Germline V gene data show CDR1 as DFQATT and CDR2 as SNEGSKA (reference sequence). V was shortened by 7 bases and J by 3 bases, with 9 bases between the two germline ends.

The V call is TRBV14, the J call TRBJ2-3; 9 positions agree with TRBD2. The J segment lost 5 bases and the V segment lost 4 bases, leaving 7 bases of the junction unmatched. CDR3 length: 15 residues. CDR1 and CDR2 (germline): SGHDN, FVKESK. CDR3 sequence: CASSLGGGAGDTQYF. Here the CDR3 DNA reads TGTGCCAGCAGCCTTGGCGGGGGGGCTGGAGATACGCAGTATTTT.

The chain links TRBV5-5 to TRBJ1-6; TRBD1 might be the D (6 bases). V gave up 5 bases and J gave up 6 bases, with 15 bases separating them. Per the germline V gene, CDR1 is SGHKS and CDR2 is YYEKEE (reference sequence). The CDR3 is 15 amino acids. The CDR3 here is CASSRDYRANSPLHF. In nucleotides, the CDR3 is TGTGCCAGCAGTCGCGATTACAGGGCTAATTCACCCCTCCACTTT.

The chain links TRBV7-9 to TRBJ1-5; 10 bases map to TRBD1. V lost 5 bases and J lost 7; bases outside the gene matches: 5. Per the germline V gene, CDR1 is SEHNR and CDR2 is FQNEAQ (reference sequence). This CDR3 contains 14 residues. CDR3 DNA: TGTGCCAGCAGCCTGGGACAGGGGACCCAGCCCCAGCATTTT. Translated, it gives CASSLGQGTQPQHF.

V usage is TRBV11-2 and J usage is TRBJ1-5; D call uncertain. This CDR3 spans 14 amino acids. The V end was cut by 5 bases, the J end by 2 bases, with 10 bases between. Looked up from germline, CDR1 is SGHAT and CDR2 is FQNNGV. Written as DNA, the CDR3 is TGTGCCAGCAGCCCCGGTCCTGGCAATCAGCCCCAGCATTTT. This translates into CASSPGPGNQPQHF.

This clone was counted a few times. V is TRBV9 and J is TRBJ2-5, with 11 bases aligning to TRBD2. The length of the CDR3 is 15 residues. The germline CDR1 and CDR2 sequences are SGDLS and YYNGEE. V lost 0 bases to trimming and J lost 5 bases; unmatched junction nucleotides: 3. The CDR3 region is CASSVELAGVETQYF. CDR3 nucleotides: TGTGCCAGCAGCGTAGAACTAGCGGGGGTGGAGACCCAGTACTTC.

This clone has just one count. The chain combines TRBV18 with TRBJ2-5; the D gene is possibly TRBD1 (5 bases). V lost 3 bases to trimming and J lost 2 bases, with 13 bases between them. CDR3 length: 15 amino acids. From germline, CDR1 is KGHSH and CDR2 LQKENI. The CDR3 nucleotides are TGTGCCAGCTCACCCTACGAAAGACAGCAAGAGACCCAGTACTTC. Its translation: CASSPYERQQETQYF.

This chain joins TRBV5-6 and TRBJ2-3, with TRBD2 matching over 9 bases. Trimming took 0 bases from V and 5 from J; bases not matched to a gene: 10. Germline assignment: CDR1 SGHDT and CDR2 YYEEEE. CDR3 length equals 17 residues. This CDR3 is CASSLDLGTSKGDTQYF. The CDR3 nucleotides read TGTGCCAGCAGCTTGGACCTCGGGACTAGCAAGGGAGATACGCAGTATTTT.

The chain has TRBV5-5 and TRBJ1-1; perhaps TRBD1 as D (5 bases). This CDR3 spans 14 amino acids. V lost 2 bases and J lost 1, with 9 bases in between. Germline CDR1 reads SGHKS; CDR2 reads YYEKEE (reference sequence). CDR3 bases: TGTGCCAGCAGCTTTGGGCAGGGGAACACTGAAGCTTTCTTT. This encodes CASSFGQGNTEAFF.

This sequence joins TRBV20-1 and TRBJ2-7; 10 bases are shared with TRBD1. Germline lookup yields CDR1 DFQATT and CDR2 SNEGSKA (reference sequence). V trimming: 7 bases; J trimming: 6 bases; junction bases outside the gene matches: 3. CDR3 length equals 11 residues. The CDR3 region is CSVDRGREQYF. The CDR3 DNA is TGCAGTGTTGACAGGGGGCGCGAGCAGTACTTC.

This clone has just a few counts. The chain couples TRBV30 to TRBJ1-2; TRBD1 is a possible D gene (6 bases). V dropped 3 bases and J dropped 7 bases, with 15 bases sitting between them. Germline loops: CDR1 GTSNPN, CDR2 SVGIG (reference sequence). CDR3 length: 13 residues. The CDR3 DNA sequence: TGTGCCTGGAGCTTGACAGGCCGCTCTGGCTACACCTTC. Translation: CAWSLTGRSGYTF. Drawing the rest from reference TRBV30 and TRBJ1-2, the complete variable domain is SQTIHQWPATLVQPVGSPLSLECTVEGTSNPNLYWYRQAAGRGLQLLFYSVGIGQISSEVPQNLSASRPQDRQFILSSKKLLLSDSGFYLCAWSLTGRSGYTFGSGTRLTVV.

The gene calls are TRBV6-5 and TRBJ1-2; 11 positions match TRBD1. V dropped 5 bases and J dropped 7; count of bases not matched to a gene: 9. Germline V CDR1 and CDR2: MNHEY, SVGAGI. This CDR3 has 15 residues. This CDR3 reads CASSIRPGQGVGYTF. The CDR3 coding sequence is TGTGCCAGCAGTATACGACCGGGACAGGGGGTTGGCTACACCTTC.

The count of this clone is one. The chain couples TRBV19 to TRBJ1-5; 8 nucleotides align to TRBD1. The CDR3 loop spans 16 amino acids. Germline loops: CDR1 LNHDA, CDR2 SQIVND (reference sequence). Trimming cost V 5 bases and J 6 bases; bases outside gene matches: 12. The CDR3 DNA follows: TGTGCCAGTAGTGCCCAGACAGGGGCCGCGGGTCAGCCCCAGCATTTT. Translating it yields CASSAQTGAAGQPQHF.

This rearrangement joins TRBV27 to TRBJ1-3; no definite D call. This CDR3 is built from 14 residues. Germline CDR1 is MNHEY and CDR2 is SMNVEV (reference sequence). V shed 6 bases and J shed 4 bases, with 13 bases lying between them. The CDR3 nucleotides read TGTGCCAGCAGCCCATCACACGTCGGAAACACCATATATTTT. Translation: CASSPSHVGNTIYF.

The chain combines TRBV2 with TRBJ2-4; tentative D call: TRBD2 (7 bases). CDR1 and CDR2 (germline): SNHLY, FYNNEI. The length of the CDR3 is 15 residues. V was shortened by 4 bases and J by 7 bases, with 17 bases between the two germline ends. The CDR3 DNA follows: TGTGCCAGCAGTGTGGTGGTGGGGAGGGGGAACATTCAGTACTTC. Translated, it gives CASSVVVGRGNIQYF.

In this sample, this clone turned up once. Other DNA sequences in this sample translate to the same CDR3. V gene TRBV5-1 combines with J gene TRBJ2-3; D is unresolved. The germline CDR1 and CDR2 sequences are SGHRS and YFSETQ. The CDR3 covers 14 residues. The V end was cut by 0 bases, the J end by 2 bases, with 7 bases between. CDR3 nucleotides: TGCGCCAGCAGCTTGGGTCAGATCACAGATACGCAGTATTTT. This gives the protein CASSLGQITDTQYF.

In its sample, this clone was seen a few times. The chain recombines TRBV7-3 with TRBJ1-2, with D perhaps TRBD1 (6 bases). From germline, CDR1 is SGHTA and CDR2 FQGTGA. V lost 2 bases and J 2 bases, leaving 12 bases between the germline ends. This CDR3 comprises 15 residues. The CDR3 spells CASSLETGINYGYTF. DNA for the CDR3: TGTGCCAGCAGCTTAGAAACAGGGATCAACTATGGCTACACCTTC.